This T cell receptor beta chain was obtained from a study of CD8 T cells in Susac syndrome. A quantity of 0.5 to 1 ug RNA underwent reverse transcription using random hexamers. Amplification of TCR beta CDR3 spanned 54 Vbeta and 13 Jbeta via immunoSEQ multiplex PCR. TCRdb reprocessed the immunoSEQ multiplex PCR reads with MiXCR, giving one entry per CDR3 protein. Here the sample spans approximately 100,000 distinct CDR3 sequences, 92% being singletons. Comments on this clonotype: No antigen is known for it.

Trimming left V 4 bases short and J 6 bases short, with 7 bases between. This CDR3 is built from 10 residues. Germline CDR1 is SQVTM and CDR2 is ANQGSEA. Study outcomes and limitations: Individuals included in the TCR sequencing and HLA analysis were acknowledged by the study to be relatively few in number.

Sequencing targeted TCR beta in blood CD8+ and CD4+ T cells. The clonotype was recovered from a human donor in good health. The chain is built from TRBV29-1 and TRBJ2-7, with D perhaps TRBD1 (6 bases). What was sequenced was CD4+ T cells from PBMCs. CDR3 nucleotides: TGCAGCGTTGGAGGGGGCGAGCAGTACTTC. Its translation is CSVGGGEQYF.